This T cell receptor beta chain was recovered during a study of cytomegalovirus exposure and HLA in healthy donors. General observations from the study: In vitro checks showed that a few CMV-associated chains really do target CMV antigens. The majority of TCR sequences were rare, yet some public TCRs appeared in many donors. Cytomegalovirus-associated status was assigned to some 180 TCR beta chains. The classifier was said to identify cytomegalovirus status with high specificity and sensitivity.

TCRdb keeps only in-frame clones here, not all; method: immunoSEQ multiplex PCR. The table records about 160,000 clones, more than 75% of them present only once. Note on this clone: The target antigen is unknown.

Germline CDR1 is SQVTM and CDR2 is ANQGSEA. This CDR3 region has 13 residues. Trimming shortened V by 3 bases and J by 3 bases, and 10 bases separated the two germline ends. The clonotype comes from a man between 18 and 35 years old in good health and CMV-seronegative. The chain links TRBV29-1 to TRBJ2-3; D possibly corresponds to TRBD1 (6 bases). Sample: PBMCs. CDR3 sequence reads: CSVDDRLTDTQYF. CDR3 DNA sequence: TGCAGCGTTGATGACAGGTTGACAGATACGCAGTATTTT.